This record covers a single T cell receptor beta chain. This sample was taken from a study of blood T cell repertoires in COVID-19. Study details: PBMCs, B-cell-depleted T cells, or T cells provided the cDNA or gDNA that made up the material.

The trim removed 5 bases at V and 6 bases at J, leaving 5 bases unmatched. The germline gives CDR1 MNHEY, CDR2 SVGAGI. There are 14 residues in the CDR3. Clones were read by immunoSEQ multiplex PCR, and TCRdb kept only the in-frame ones, dropping some. Among 55,000 to 75,000 clones listed, about 92% were seen once. The TCR originated in a man between 60 and 70 years old with acute or convalescent COVID-19. Specimen: peripheral blood. The V call is TRBV6-5, the J call TRBJ2-2; 8 positions agree with TRBD1. Here the CDR3 reads CASSRDRRSGELFF. CDR3 nucleotides: TGTGCCAGCAGTCGGGACAGGAGGTCCGGGGAGCTGTTTTTT.